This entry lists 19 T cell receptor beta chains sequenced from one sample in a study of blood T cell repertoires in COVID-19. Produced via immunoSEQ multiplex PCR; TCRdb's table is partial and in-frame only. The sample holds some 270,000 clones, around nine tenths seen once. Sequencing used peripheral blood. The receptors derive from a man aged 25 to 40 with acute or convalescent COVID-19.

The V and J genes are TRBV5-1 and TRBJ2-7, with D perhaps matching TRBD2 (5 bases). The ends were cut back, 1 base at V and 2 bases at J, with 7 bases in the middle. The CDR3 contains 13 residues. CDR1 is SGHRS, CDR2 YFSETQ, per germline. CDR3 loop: CASSLWEPYEQYF. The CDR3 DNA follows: TGCGCCAGCAGCTTGTGGGAGCCCTACGAGCAGTACTTC.

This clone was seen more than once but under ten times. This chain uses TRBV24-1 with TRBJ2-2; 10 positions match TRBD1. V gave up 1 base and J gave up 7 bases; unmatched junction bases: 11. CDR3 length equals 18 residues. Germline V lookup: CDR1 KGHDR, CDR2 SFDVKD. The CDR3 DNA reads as TGTGCCACCAGTGATTTCCGCCTGGGACAGGGGCCTGACGGGGAGCTGTTTTTT. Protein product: CATSDFRLGQGPDGELFF.

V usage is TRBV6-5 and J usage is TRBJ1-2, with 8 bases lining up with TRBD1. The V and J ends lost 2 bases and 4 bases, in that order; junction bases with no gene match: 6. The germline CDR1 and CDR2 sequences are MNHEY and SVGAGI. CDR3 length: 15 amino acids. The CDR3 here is CASSYDLTGAYGYTF. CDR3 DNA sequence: TGTGCCAGCAGTTACGACTTGACAGGGGCCTATGGCTACACCTTC.

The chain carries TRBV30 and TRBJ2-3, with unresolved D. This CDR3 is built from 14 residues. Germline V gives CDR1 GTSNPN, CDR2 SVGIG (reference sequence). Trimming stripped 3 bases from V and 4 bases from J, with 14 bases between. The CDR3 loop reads CAWSYRQVPDTQYF. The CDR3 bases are TGTGCCTGGAGCTATCGCCAGGTACCAGATACGCAGTATTTT.

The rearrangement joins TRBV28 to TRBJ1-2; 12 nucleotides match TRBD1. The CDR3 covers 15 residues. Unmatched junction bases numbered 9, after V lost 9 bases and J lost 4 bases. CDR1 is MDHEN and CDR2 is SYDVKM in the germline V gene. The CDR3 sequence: CASGTGGLGGYGYTF. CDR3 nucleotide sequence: TGTGCCAGTGGGACAGGGGGCCTTGGGGGCTATGGCTACACCTTC.

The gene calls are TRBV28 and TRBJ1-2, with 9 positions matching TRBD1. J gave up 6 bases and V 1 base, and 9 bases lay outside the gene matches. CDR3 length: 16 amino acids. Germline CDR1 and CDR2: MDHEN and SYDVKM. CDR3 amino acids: CASSLSGTGMVDGYTF. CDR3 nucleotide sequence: TGTGCCAGCAGTTTATCCGGGACAGGGATGGTCGATGGCTACACCTTC.

The CDR3 loop reads CASSFLPGAYEQFF. For the CDR3, the DNA is TGTGCCAGCAGTTTCCTTCCAGGGGCATATGAGCAGTTCTTC. V usage is TRBV27 and J usage is TRBJ2-1; D may be TRBD1 (6 bases). The CDR3 spans 14 residues. V was trimmed by 3 bases and J by 8 bases, leaving 14 bases between them. CDR1 and CDR2 (germline): MNHEY, SMNVEV (reference sequence).

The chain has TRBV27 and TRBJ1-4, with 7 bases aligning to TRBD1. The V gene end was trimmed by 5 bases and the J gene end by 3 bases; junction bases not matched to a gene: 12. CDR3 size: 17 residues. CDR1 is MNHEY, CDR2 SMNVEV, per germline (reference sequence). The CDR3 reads CASSPKSTGWANEKLFF. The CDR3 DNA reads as TGTGCCAGCAGTCCTAAATCGACAGGGTGGGCTAATGAAAAACTGTTTTTT. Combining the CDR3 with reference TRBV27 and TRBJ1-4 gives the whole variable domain EAQVTQNPRYLITVTGKKLTVTCSQNMNHEYMSWYRQDPGLGLRQIYYSMNVEVTDKGDVPEGYKVSRKEKRNFPLILESPSPNQTSLYFCASSPKSTGWANEKLFFGSGTQLSVL.

The CDR3 DNA reads TGTGCCAGAAGCCACGAGCGAGCAATCAACTACGAGCAGTACTTC. This sequence encodes CARSHERAINYEQYF. J is TRBJ2-7 and V is TRBV5-3, with D uncertain. TRBV5-3 is treated as an ORF (open reading frame) with a function not yet certain. Trimming took off 4 bases at V and 3 bases at J, with 17 bases between the two ends. This CDR3 has 15 residues.

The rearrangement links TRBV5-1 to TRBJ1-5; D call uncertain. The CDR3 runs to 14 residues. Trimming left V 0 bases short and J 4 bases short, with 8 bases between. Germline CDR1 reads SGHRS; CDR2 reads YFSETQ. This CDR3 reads CASSLDPRNQPQHF. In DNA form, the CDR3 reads TGCGCCAGCAGCTTGGATCCCAGAAATCAGCCCCAGCATTTT.

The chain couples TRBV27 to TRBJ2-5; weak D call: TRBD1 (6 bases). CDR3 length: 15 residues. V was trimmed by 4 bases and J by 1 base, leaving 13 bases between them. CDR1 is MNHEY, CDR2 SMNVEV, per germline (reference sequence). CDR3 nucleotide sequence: TGTGCCAGCAGTTCACAGGGACCGCTCCAAGAGACCCAGTACTTC. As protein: CASSSQGPLQETQYF.

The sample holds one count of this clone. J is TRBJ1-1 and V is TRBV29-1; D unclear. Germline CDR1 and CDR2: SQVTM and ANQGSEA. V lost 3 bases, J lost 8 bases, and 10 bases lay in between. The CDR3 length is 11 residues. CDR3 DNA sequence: TGCAGCGTTGATTCGCACGGGGAAGCTTTCTTT. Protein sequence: CSVDSHGEAFF.

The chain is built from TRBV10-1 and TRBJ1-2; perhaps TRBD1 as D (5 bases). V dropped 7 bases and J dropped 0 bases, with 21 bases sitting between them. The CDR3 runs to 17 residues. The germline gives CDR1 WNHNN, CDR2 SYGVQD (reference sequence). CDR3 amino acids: CASKIEQETATNYGYTF. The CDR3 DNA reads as TGCGCCAGCAAAATAGAACAGGAAACCGCGACTAACTATGGCTACACCTTC.

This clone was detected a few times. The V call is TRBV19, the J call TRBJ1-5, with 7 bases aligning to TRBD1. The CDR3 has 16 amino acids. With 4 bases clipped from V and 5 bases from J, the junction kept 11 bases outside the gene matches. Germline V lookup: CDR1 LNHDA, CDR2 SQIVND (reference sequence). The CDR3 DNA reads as TGTGCCAGTAGTACCCGGACAGGAATGATGGATCAGCCCCAGCATTTT. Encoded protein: CASSTRTGMMDQPQHF.

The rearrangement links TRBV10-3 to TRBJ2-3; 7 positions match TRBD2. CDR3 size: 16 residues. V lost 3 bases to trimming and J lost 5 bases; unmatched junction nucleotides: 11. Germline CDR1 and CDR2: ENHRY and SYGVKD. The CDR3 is CAISDSGTTREDTQYF. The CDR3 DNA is TGTGCCATCAGTGATTCCGGGACTACTCGCGAAGATACGCAGTATTTT.

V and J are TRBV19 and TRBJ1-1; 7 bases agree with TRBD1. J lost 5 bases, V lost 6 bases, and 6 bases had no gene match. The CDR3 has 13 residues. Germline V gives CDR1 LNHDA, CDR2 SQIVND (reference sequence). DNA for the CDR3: TGTGCCAGTAGCTACTCAGGGGGTACTGAAGCTTTCTTT. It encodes CASSYSGGTEAFF.

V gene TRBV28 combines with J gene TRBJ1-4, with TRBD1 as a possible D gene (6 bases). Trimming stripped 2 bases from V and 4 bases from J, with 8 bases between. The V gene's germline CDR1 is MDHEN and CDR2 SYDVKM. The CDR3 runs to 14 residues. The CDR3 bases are TGTGCCAGCAGTTTAGGACAGTTTAATGAAAAACTGTTTTTT. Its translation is CASSLGQFNEKLFF.

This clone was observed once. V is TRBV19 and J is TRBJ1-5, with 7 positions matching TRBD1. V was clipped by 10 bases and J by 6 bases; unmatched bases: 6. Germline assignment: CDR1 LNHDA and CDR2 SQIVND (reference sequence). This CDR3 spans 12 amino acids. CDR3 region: CATGQRVQPQHF. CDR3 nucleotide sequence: TGTGCCACGGGACAGCGTGTTCAGCCCCAGCATTTT.

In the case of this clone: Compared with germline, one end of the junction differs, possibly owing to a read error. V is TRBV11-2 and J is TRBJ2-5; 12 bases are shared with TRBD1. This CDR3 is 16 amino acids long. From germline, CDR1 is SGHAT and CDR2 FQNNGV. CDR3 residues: CASSLEGTGGEETQYF. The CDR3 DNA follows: TGTGCCAGCAGCCTAGAGGGGACAGGGGGCGAAGAGACCCAGTACTTC.